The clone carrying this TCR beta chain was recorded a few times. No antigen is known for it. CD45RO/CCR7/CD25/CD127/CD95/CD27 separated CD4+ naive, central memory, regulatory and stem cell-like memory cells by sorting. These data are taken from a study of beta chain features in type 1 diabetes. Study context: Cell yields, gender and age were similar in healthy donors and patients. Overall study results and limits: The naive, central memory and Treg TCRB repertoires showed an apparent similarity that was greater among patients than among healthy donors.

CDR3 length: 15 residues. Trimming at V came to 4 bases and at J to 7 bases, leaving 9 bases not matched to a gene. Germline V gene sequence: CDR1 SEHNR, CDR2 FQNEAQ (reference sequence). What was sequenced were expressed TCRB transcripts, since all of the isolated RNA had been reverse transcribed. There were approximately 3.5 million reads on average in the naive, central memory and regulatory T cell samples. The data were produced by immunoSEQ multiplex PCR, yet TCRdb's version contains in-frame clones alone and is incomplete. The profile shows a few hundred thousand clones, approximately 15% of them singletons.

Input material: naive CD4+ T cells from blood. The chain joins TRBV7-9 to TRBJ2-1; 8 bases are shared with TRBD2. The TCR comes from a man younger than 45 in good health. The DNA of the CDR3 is TGTGCCAGCAGCTCCCCGGGACTAGTAGGGAATGAGCAGTTCTTC. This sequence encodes CASSSPGLVGNEQFF.